Listed here is a single TCR beta chain. What it binds is unknown. This sample stems from a study of fetal regulatory T cell absence and autoimmunity. The study, taken as a whole, reports: Some top pancreas TCR clones were over 80-fold enriched versus cord blood. TRB gene family usage was broadly similar in cord blood and pancreas. In IPEX syndrome, oligoclonal enrichment was read as supporting prenatal antigen-driven autoimmunity in the pancreas.

The data were produced by immunoSEQ multiplex PCR, yet TCRdb's version contains in-frame clones alone and is incomplete. The sample contains 95,000 or so clones, approximately 79% of which appear only once. V lost 6 bases to trimming and J lost 5 bases; unmatched junction nucleotides: 7. Germline assignment: CDR1 SNHLY and CDR2 FYNNEI. This CDR3 region has 14 residues. The rearrangement joins TRBV2 to TRBJ2-1, with 7 bases aligning to TRBD1. The sample consisted of pancreas tissue. This clonotype originated in a male donor with IPEX syndrome. The CDR3 DNA is TGTGCCAGCAGAGACAGGGCGAAGGACAATGAGCAGTTCTTC. Its protein product is CASRDRAKDNEQFF. Drawing the rest from reference TRBV2 and TRBJ2-1, the complete variable domain is EPEVTQTPSHQVTQMGQEVILRCVPISNHLYFYWYRQILGQKVEFLVSFYNNEISEKSEIFDDQFSVERPDGSNFTLKIRSTKLEDSAMYFCASRDRAKDNEQFFGPGTRLTVL.